This T cell receptor beta chain emerged from a study of T cell changes during pregnancy in multiple sclerosis. Measured with immunoSEQ multiplex PCR; TCRdb has only the in-frame clones, and not every one. This sample has about 47,000 clones, with more than 80% found just once. Sequencing was performed on CD8+ T cells from peripheral blood mononuclear cells, taken in the second trimester of pregnancy. The receptor was derived from a female donor with multiple sclerosis, enrolled in a pregnancy study.

The CDR3 loop reads CASSFRLAGEGETQYF. CDR3 coding DNA: TGTGCCAGCAGTTTTAGACTAGCGGGGGAGGGAGAGACCCAGTACTTC. The chain couples TRBV6-5 to TRBJ2-5; TRBD2 matches at 12 bases. Germline lookup yields CDR1 MNHEY and CDR2 SVGAGI. The V gene end was trimmed by 4 bases and the J gene end by 4 bases; junction bases not matched to a gene: 7. The CDR3 contains 16 residues.